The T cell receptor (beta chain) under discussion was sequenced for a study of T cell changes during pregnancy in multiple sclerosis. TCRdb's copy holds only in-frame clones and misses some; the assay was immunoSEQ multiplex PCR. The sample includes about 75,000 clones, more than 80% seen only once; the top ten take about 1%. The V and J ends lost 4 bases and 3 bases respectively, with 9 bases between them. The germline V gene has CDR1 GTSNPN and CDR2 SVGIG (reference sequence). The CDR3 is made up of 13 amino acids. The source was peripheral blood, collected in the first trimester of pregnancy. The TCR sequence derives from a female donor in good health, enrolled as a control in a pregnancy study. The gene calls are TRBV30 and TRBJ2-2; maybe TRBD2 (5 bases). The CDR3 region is CAWNRDHTGELFF. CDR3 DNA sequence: TGTGCCTGGAACCGGGATCACACCGGGGAGCTGTTTTTT. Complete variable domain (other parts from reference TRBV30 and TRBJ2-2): SQTIHQWPATLVQPVGSPLSLECTVEGTSNPNLYWYRQAAGRGLQLLFYSVGIGQISSEVPQNLSASRPQDRQFILSSKKLLLSDSGFYLCAWNRDHTGELFFGEGSRLTVL.